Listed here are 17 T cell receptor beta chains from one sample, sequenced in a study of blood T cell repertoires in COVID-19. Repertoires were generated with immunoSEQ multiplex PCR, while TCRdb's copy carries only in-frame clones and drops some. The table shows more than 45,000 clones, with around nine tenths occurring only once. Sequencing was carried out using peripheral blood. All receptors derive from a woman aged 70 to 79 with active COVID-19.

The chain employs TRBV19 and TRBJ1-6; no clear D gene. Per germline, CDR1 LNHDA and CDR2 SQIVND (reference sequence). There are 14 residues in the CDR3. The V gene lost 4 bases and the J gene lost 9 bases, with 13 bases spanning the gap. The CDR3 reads CASSTGRAGSPLHF. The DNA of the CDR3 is TGTGCCAGTAGTACCGGGAGGGCGGGTTCACCCCTCCACTTT.

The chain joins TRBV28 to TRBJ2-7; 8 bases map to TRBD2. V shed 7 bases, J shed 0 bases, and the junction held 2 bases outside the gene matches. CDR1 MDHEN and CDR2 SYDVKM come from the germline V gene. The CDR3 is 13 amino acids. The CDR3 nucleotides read TGTGCCAGCACACGGGGGGGCTCCTACGAGCAGTACTTC. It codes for CASTRGGSYEQYF.

CDR3 coding DNA: TGTGCCAGCAGTGGGACTAGCGGGAGTCTATACGAGCAGTACTTC. Amino acids: CASSGTSGSLYEQYF. V gene TRBV2 combines with J gene TRBJ2-7; TRBD2 aligns across 13 bases. Trimming at V came to 4 bases and at J to 4 bases, leaving 4 bases not matched to a gene. The CDR3 sequence is 15 residues long. Germline V gene lookup returns CDR1 SNHLY and CDR2 FYNNEI. Variable domain in full (rest from reference TRBV2 and TRBJ2-7): EPEVTQTPSHQVTQMGQEVILRCVPISNHLYFYWYRQILGQKVEFLVSFYNNEISEKSEIFDDQFSVERPDGSNFTLKIRSTKLEDSAMYFCASSGTSGSLYEQYFGPGTRLTVT.

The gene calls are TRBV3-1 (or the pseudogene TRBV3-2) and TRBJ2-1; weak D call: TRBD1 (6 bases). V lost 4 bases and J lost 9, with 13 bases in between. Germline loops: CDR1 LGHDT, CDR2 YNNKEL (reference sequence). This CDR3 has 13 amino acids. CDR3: CASSLQGSGEQFF. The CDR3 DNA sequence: TGTGCCAGCAGCCTACAGGGTTCGGGTGAGCAGTTCTTC.

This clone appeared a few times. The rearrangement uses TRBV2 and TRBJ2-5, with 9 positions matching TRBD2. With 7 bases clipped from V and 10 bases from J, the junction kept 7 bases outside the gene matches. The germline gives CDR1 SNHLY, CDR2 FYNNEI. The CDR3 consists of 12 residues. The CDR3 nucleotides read TGTGCCAGCATGGCACTAGCGGGCCACCAGTACTTC. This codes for CASMALAGHQYF.

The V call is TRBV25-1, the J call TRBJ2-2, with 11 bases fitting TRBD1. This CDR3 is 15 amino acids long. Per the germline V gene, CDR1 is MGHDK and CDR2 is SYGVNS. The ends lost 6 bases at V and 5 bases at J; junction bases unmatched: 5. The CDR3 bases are TGTGCCAGCAGCGGGACAGGGGGATGGACCGGGGAGCTGTTTTTT. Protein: CASSGTGGWTGELFF.

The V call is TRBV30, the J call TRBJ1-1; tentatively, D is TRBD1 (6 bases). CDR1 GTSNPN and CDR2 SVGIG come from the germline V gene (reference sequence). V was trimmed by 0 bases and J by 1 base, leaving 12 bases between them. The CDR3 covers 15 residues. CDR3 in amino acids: CAWSVSGHENTEAFF. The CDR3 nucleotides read TGTGCCTGGAGTGTCTCGGGACACGAGAACACTGAAGCTTTCTTT.

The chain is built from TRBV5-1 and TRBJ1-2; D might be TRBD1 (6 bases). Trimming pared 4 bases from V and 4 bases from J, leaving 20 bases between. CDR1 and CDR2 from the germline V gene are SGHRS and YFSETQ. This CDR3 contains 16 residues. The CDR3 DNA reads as TGCGCCAGCAGCCAAGATGGGGGCTTCAGGGGCTATGGCTACACCTTC. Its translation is CASSQDGGFRGYGYTF.

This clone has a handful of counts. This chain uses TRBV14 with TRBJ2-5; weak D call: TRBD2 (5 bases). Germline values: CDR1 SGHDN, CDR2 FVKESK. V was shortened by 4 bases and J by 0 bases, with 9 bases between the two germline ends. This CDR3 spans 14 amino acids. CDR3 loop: CASSPGFYQETQYF. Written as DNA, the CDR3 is TGTGCCAGCAGCCCGGGGTTCTACCAAGAGACCCAGTACTTC. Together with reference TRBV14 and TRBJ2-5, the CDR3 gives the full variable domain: EAGVTQFPSHSVIEKGQTVTLRCDPISGHDNLYWYRRVMGKEIKFLLHFVKESKQDESGMPNNRFLAERTGGTYSTLKVQPAELEDSGVYFCASSPGFYQETQYFGPGTRLLVL.

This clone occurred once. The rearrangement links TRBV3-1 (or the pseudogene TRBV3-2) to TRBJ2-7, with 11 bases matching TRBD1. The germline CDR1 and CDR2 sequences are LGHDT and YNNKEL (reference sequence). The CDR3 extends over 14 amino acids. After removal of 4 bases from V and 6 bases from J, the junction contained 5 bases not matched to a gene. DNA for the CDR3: TGTGCCAGCAGCCCCGGACAGGGGGCTATCGAGCAGTACTTC. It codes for CASSPGQGAIEQYF.

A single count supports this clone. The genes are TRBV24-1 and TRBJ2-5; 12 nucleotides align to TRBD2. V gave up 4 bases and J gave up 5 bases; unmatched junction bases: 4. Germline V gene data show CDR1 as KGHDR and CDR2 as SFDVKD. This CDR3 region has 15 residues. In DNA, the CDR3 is TGTGCCACCAGTGAGACTAGCGGGAGTGGGGAGACCCAGTACTTC. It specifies CATSETSGSGETQYF.

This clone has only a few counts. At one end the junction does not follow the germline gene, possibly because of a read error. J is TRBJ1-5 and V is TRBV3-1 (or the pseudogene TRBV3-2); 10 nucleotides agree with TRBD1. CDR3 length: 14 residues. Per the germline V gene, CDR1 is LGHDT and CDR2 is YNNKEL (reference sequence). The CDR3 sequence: CASIQGTGDQPQHF. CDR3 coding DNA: TGTGCCAGCATCCAAGGGACAGGGGATCAGCCCCAGCATTTT.

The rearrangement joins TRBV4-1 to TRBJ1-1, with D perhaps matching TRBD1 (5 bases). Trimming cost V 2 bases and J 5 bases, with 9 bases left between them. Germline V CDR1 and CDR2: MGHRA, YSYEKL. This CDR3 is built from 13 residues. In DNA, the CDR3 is TGCGCCAGCAGCCAATTAGGGGTTACTGAAGCTTTCTTT. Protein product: CASSQLGVTEAFF.

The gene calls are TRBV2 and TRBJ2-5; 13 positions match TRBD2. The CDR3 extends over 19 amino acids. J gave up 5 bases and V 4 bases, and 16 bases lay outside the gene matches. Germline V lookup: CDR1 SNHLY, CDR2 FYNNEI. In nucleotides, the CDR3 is TGTGCCAGCAGTGTGTTGATCGGGACTAGCGGGACCCTAAGGGAGACCCAGTACTTC. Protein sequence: CASSVLIGTSGTLRETQYF.

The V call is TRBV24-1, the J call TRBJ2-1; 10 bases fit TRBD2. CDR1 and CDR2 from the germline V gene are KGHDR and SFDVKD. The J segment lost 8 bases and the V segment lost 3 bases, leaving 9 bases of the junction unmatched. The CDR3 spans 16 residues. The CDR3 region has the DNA TGTGCCACCAGTGATCCGCGTTCTAGCGGGAGCCATGAGCAGTTCTTC. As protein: CATSDPRSSGSHEQFF.

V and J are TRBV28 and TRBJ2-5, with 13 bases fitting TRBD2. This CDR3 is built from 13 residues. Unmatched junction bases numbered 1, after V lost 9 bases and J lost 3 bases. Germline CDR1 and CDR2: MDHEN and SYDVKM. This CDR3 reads CASGLAGEETQYF. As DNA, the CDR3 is TGTGCCAGTGGACTAGCGGGAGAAGAGACCCAGTACTTC.

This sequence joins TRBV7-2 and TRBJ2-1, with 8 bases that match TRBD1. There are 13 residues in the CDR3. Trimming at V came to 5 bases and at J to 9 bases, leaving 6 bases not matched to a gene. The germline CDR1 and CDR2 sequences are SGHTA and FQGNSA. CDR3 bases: TGTGCCAGCAGCCTACGACAGGGGATTGAGCAGTTCTTC. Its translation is CASSLRQGIEQFF.